Presented here are 10 T cell receptor beta chains from one specimen sequenced in a study of T cells after somatic rescue of genetic block. The table came from immunoSEQ multiplex PCR; TCRdb's copy has only in-frame clones and leaves some out. The table lists 110,000 or so clones, approximately 90% of them singletons. The sample comprised peripheral blood mononuclear cells (PBMCs). These receptors were collected from a young woman.

This clone was seen once. The chain uses TRBV15 and TRBJ1-3; D remains unclear. Trimming took off 0 bases at V and 0 bases at J, with 12 bases between the two ends. The germline V gene encodes CDR1 LNHNV and CDR2 YYDKDF (reference sequence). The CDR3 length is 17 residues. The CDR3 region is CATSREGWHSSGNTIYF. In DNA, the CDR3 is TGTGCCACCAGCAGAGAGGGTTGGCATTCCTCTGGAAACACCATATATTTT.

This chain connects TRBV29-1 to TRBJ2-2; 9 bases are a match to TRBD2. The CDR3 has 14 residues. The V gene end was trimmed by 2 bases and the J gene end by 7 bases; junction bases not matched to a gene: 5. Germline loops: CDR1 SQVTM, CDR2 ANQGSEA. The CDR3 here is CSVEPLAGLGELFF. As DNA, the CDR3 is TGCAGCGTTGAACCGCTAGCGGGGCTCGGGGAGCTGTTTTTT.

This clone appeared once. This sequence joins TRBV2 and TRBJ1-1, with D perhaps TRBD1 (5 bases). V gave up 5 bases and J gave up 2 bases, with 15 bases separating them. CDR1 is SNHLY and CDR2 is FYNNEI in the germline V gene. CDR3 length: 15 amino acids. As DNA, the CDR3 is TGTGCCAGCAGTATGGGACCGCCAGGCAACACTGAAGCTTTCTTT. It specifies CASSMGPPGNTEAFF. Supplemented by reference TRBV2 and TRBJ1-1, the full variable domain reads EPEVTQTPSHQVTQMGQEVILRCVPISNHLYFYWYRQILGQKVEFLVSFYNNEISEKSEIFDDQFSVERPDGSNFTLKIRSTKLEDSAMYFCASSMGPPGNTEAFFGQGTRLTVV.

This chain links TRBV7-2 with TRBJ2-7; maybe TRBD1 (5 bases). CDR3 length: 15 residues. Trimming took 5 bases from V and 3 from J, leaving 17 bases between them. Germline loops: CDR1 SGHTA, CDR2 FQGNSA. The CDR3 DNA reads as TGTGCCAGCAGCCCGCCAAGGGGTAGGGTCTACGAGCAGTACTTC. The encoded protein is CASSPPRGRVYEQYF.

The CDR3 nucleotides are TGCGCCAGCAGCTTGTGGGACGGCGGCTCCTACAATGAGCAGTTCTTC. Encoded protein: CASSLWDGGSYNEQFF. The chain employs TRBV5-1 and TRBJ2-1, with D possibly called TRBD1 or TRBD2 (5 bases each). The CDR3 contains 16 residues. V lost 1 base and J 0 bases, leaving 11 bases between the germline ends. Per the germline V gene, CDR1 is SGHRS and CDR2 is YFSETQ.

The chain recombines TRBV9 with TRBJ2-7; possibly TRBD2 for D (5 bases). The germline gives CDR1 SGDLS, CDR2 YYNGEE. Trimming removed 0 bases from V and 5 bases from J, with 15 bases in between. CDR3 length: 15 residues. This CDR3 reads CASSVGGGHGNEQYF. As DNA, the CDR3 is TGTGCCAGCAGCGTAGGCGGCGGGCACGGGAACGAGCAGTACTTC. The full variable domain, completed using reference TRBV9 and TRBJ2-7, is DSGVTQTPKHLITATGQRVTLRCSPRSGDLSVYWYQQSLDQGLQFLIQYYNGEERAKGNILERFSAQQFPDLHSELNLSSLELGDSALYFCASSVGGGHGNEQYFGPGTRLTVT.

The chain carries TRBV7-9 and TRBJ1-1; no reliable D call. The germline gives CDR1 SEHNR, CDR2 FQNEAQ (reference sequence). V lost 4 bases and J 3 bases, leaving 9 bases between the germline ends. The CDR3 has 13 amino acids. CDR3 bases: TGTGCCAGCAGCTACAGACGGGACACTGAAGCTTTCTTT. Translating gives CASSYRRDTEAFF.

The CDR3 spells CASTAGALGEQYF. The CDR3 DNA reads TGTGCCAGCACTGCAGGGGCCCTAGGGGAGCAGTACTTC. The V call is TRBV27, the J call TRBJ2-7, with a possible D match to TRBD1 (6 bases). CDR1 and CDR2 (germline): MNHEY, SMNVEV (reference sequence). The CDR3 runs 13 residues. Trimming cost V 7 bases and J 7 bases, with 17 bases left between them.

J is TRBJ2-5 and V is TRBV2, with D hard to call. CDR3 length: 13 amino acids. With 8 bases removed from V and 1 base from J, the gap between germline ends came to 11 bases. Germline V gene sequence: CDR1 SNHLY, CDR2 FYNNEI. CDR3 nucleotides: TGTGCCAGCTGGTCCGGGTTCCAAGAGACCCAGTACTTC. Residues: CASWSGFQETQYF.

This chain links TRBV5-1 with TRBJ2-1; the match to TRBD2 covers 7 bases. The germline V gene encodes CDR1 SGHRS and CDR2 YFSETQ. This CDR3 has 14 residues. The ends lost 5 bases at V and 6 bases at J; junction bases unmatched: 8. The CDR3 DNA reads as TGCGCCAGCAGGCTAGCGGTATTAATCAATGAGCAGTTCTTC. Translated, it gives CASRLAVLINEQFF.